These T cell receptor beta chains were read from a single sample in a study of shared clonotypes between healthy human individuals. Clones were sequenced by immunoSEQ multiplex PCR, and TCRdb holds only the in-frame ones, with some missing. This table holds approximately 2,200,000 clones, about 92% found once. The source material was naive CD8+ T cells from PBMCs. These TCRs come from a man aged 18 to 29 in good health. Some clones in this sample may be carry-over from other donors' samples. Both conserved end residues are part of each CDR3. Fields, in order: clone size, V gene, J gene, D gene, CDR3 protein, CDR3 DNA. The D gene is left open where the match is weak. Some rows have no size entry. The others give once, few or many, or a class for an expanded clone.

size: NA
V: TRBV13
J: TRBJ2-5
D: NA
CDR3: CASSSRLWGAGETQYF
DNA: TGTGCCAGCAGCTCCAGATTGTGGGGGGCCGGTGAGACCCAGTACTTC

size: NA
V: TRBV28
J: TRBJ2-2
D: NA
CDR3: CASSLKVGQGENTGELFF
DNA: TGTGCCAGCAGTTTAAAGGTTGGGCAGGGCGAGAACACCGGGGAGCTGTTTTTT

size: NA
V: TRBV9
J: TRBJ1-1
D: NA
CDR3: CASMPFGGGTEAFF
DNA: TGTGCCAGCATGCCTTTCGGAGGGGGCACTGAAGCTTTCTTT

size: once
V: TRBV4-1
J: TRBJ2-5
D: NA
CDR3: CASSQDFRYLEETQYF
DNA: TGCGCCAGCAGCCAAGATTTCAGGTACCTAGAAGAGACCCAGTACTTC

size: NA
V: TRBV6-1
J: TRBJ1-2
D: NA
CDR3: CASSESLQGGEGYTF
DNA: TGTGCCAGCAGTGAATCTCTACAGGGAGGCGAAGGCTACACCTTC

size: NA
V: TRBV19
J: TRBJ1-2
D: TRBD1
CDR3: CASSGRDRASPYGYTF
DNA: TGTGCCAGTAGTGGCCGGGACAGGGCGTCCCCCTATGGCTACACCTTC

size: NA
V: TRBV9
J: TRBJ2-3
D: TRBD2
CDR3: CASSPGLAGATDTQYF
DNA: TGTGCCAGCAGCCCGGGACTAGCGGGAGCAACAGATACGCAGTATTTT

size: NA
V: TRBV29-1
J: TRBJ2-7
D: TRBD1
CDR3: CSVEATGATYEQYF
DNA: TGCAGCGTTGAAGCTACAGGGGCTACCTACGAGCAGTACTTC

size: NA
V: TRBV5-4
J: TRBJ1-2
D: NA
CDR3: CASSPHGGDGYTF
DNA: TGTGCCAGCAGCCCACATGGGGGGGATGGCTACACCTTC

size: NA
V: TRBV6-6
J: TRBJ2-7
D: NA
CDR3: CASSLGAYEQYF
DNA: TGTGCCAGCAGCCTGGGGGCTTACGAGCAGTACTTC

size: once
V: TRBV29-1
J: TRBJ2-7
D: NA
CDR3: CSVFGQAYEQYF
DNA: TGCAGCGTTTTTGGGCAGGCCTACGAGCAGTACTTC

size: NA
V: TRBV6-1
J: TRBJ1-2
D: NA
CDR3: CASSPREEAYGYTF
DNA: TGTGCCAGCAGTCCCCGTGAGGAAGCCTATGGCTACACCTTC

size: NA
V: TRBV11-1
J: TRBJ2-7
D: NA
CDR3: CASSPRGSPIPYEQYF
DNA: TGTGCCAGCAGCCCGCGAGGCAGTCCTATCCCCTACGAGCAGTACTTC

size: NA
V: TRBV10-3
J: TRBJ2-3
D: TRBD2
CDR3: CAIAGLAGSDTQYF
DNA: TGTGCCATTGCCGGACTAGCTGGGTCAGATACGCAGTATTTT

size: NA
V: TRBV29-1
J: TRBJ2-1
D: TRBD2
CDR3: CSVESAGLAGKVGQQFF
DNA: TGCAGCGTTGAAAGCGCTGGACTAGCGGGAAAGGTCGGACAGCAGTTCTTC

size: NA
V: TRBV15
J: TRBJ2-7
D: NA
CDR3: CATKASASYEQYF
DNA: TGTGCCACCAAAGCTAGCGCCTCCTACGAGCAGTACTTC

size: once
V: TRBV7-9
J: TRBJ2-7
D: NA
CDR3: CASSEPPGSDSYEQYF
DNA: TGTGCCAGCAGCGAACCCCCCGGGTCGGACTCCTACGAGCAGTACTTC

size: NA
V: TRBV6-5
J: TRBJ1-1
D: NA
CDR3: CASTSYSGVNTEAFF
DNA: TGTGCCAGCACAAGTTATAGTGGAGTGAACACTGAAGCTTTCTTT

size: NA
V: TRBV7-9
J: TRBJ2-3
D: NA
CDR3: CAIGGRTDTQYF
DNA: TGTGCCATAGGGGGACGCACAGATACGCAGTATTTT

size: NA
V: TRBV27
J: TRBJ2-1
D: TRBD2
CDR3: CATWGRLAGDEQFF
DNA: TGTGCCACCTGGGGAAGACTAGCGGGAGATGAGCAGTTCTTC

size: NA
V: TRBV9
J: TRBJ2-3
D: TRBD2
CDR3: CASSVDWWEGTDTQYF
DNA: TGTGCCAGCAGCGTAGATTGGTGGGAGGGGACAGATACGCAGTATTTT

size: NA
V: TRBV28
J: TRBJ1-1
D: TRBD1
CDR3: CASRMGRGRGTEAFF
DNA: TGTGCCAGCCGTATGGGTAGGGGGCGGGGCACTGAAGCTTTCTTT

size: NA
V: TRBV7-9
J: TRBJ1-5
D: NA
CDR3: CASSLGGVGGNQPQHF
DNA: TGTGCCAGCAGCTTAGGGGGCGTAGGGGGCAATCAGCCCCAGCATTTT

size: few
V: TRBV6-5
J: TRBJ1-1
D: NA
CDR3: CASSFPWAGAEAFF
DNA: TGTGCCAGCAGTTTCCCTTGGGCGGGGGCTGAAGCTTTCTTT

size: NA
V: TRBV19
J: TRBJ1-2
D: TRBD1
CDR3: CASSASYGDRLYGYTF
DNA: TGTGCCAGTAGCGCATCGTATGGGGACAGACTCTATGGCTACACCTTC

size: NA
V: TRBV9
J: TRBJ2-2
D: NA
CDR3: CASSTSGALDGELFF
DNA: TGTGCCAGCAGCACATCCGGGGCCTTGGATGGGGAGCTGTTTTTT

size: NA
V: TRBV19
J: TRBJ2-7
D: NA
CDR3: CASSLTNRAARFEQYF
DNA: TGTGCCAGTAGTCTGACGAACAGGGCCGCTAGGTTCGAGCAGTACTTC

size: NA
V: TRBV9
J: TRBJ2-1
D: TRBD2
CDR3: CASSDYPRQREFHEQFF
DNA: TGTGCCAGCAGCGACTACCCTCGCCAGCGGGAGTTCCATGAGCAGTTCTTC

size: NA
V: TRBV7-9
J: TRBJ2-1
D: NA
CDR3: CASSLAPVSSYNEQFF
DNA: TGTGCCAGCAGCTTAGCGCCAGTCAGCTCCTACAATGAGCAGTTCTTC

size: NA
V: TRBV11-3
J: TRBJ2-1
D: NA
CDR3: CASSLPPHNEQFF
DNA: TGTGCCAGCAGCTTACCCCCACATAATGAGCAGTTCTTC

size: NA
V: TRBV6-5
J: TRBJ2-7
D: NA
CDR3: CASSVGSDASYEQYF
DNA: TGTGCCAGCAGTGTTGGGAGCGACGCCTCCTACGAGCAGTACTTC

size: NA
V: TRBV6-1
J: TRBJ2-7
D: NA
CDR3: CASSVVGVAYEQYF
DNA: TGTGCCAGCAGTGTCGTCGGGGTCGCCTACGAGCAGTACTTC

size: NA
V: TRBV6-5
J: TRBJ1-3
D: NA
CDR3: CASSWEVGNTIYF
DNA: TGTGCCAGCAGTTGGGAGGTCGGAAACACCATATATTTT